These 28 T cell receptor beta chains share one sample of origin, sequenced in a study of CD8 T cells in Susac syndrome. The authors reverse transcribed roughly 0.5 to 1 ug RNA with random hexamers. From the immunoSEQ multiplex PCR reads, TCRdb called clonotypes with MiXCR, one entry per CDR3 protein. The table includes 150,000 to 200,000 distinct CDR3 sequences, around nine tenths detected once. Input material: CD4+ T cells from PBMCs. These receptors originate from a human donor with Susac syndrome.

In DNA form, the CDR3 reads TGTGCCAGCAGAGGACAGGTGCTCTACGAGCAGTACTTC. Translated, it gives CASRGQVLYEQYF. The chain is built from TRBV25-1 and TRBJ2-7, with 7 bases aligning to TRBD1. With V trimmed by 6 bases and J by 3 bases, 5 bases remained unmatched. The CDR3 extends over 13 amino acids. CDR1 MGHDK and CDR2 SYGVNS come from the germline V gene.

The chain has TRBV4-1 and TRBJ2-1, with TRBD2 matching over 13 bases. Germline CDR1 is MGHRA and CDR2 is YSYEKL. The CDR3 consists of 18 residues. V trimming: 3 bases; J trimming: 4 bases; junction bases outside the gene matches: 9. The CDR3 coding sequence is TGCGCCAGCAGCCAGCTGGATATGGGACTAGCGGGGTACAATGAGCAGTTCTTC. This sequence encodes CASSQLDMGLAGYNEQFF.

The CDR3 reads CSVWTGGTVDYGYTF. In nucleotides, the CDR3 is TGCAGCGTCTGGACAGGGGGAACGGTGGACTATGGCTACACCTTC. This chain connects TRBV29-1 to TRBJ1-2, with TRBD1 matching 10 bases. The CDR3 sequence is 15 residues long. Germline CDR1 reads SQVTM; CDR2 reads ANQGSEA. The V segment lost 6 bases and the J segment 3 bases; nucleotides outside the gene matches: 10. Filled out from reference TRBV29-1 and TRBJ1-2, the complete variable domain reads SAVISQKPSRDICQRGTSLTIQCQVDSQVTMMFWYRQQPGQSLTLIATANQGSEATYESGFVIDKFPISRPNLTFSTLTVSNMSPEDSSIYLCSVWTGGTVDYGYTFGSGTRLTVV.

This chain uses TRBV5-4 with TRBJ1-2; maybe TRBD1 (5 bases). Germline CDR1 SGHNT, CDR2 YYREEE (reference sequence). The CDR3 has 14 amino acids. V shed 4 bases and J shed 2 bases, with 12 bases lying between them. Here the CDR3 reads CASSPLGGNYGYTF. The CDR3 bases are TGTGCCAGCAGCCCCCTGGGGGGAAACTATGGCTACACCTTC.

The chain links TRBV27 to TRBJ2-4; D is unresolved. The CDR3 runs 15 residues. V lost 0 bases to trimming and J lost 0 bases, with 6 bases between them. CDR1 MNHEY and CDR2 SMNVEV come from the germline V gene (reference sequence). As DNA, the CDR3 is TGTGCCAGCAGTTTATCTCTGGGAGCCAAAAACATTCAGTACTTC. Protein sequence: CASSLSLGAKNIQYF.

In its sample, this clonotype was seen once. This chain links TRBV2 with TRBJ1-2; no firm D call. CDR1 and CDR2 (germline): SNHLY, FYNNEI. This CDR3 contains 12 residues. V was cut by 4 bases and J by 7 bases, with 10 bases left in between. The CDR3 DNA sequence: TGTGCCAGCAGTGCGGACCCTCCTGGCTACACCTTC. It codes for CASSADPPGYTF.

Here the CDR3 reads CASSQGAGVQETQYF. In nucleotides, the CDR3 is TGTGCCAGCAGCCAAGGGGCGGGCGTCCAAGAGACCCAGTACTTC. The chain couples TRBV3-1 to TRBJ2-5; D is possibly TRBD2 (5 bases). The germline CDR1 and CDR2 sequences are LGHDT and YNNKEL (reference sequence). Trimming removed 1 base at V and 1 base at J, with 10 bases between. This CDR3 has 15 residues.

The gene calls are TRBV7-9 and TRBJ1-2; a possible D gene is TRBD1 (6 bases). There are 16 residues in the CDR3. Germline-derived CDR1 and CDR2 are SEHNR and FQNEAQ (reference sequence). The V end was cut by 5 bases, the J end by 0 bases, with 16 bases between. CDR3 sequence: CASSTGWTAANYGYTF. The CDR3, as DNA: TGTGCCAGCAGCACAGGGTGGACAGCAGCTAACTATGGCTACACCTTC.

V gene TRBV3-1 combines with J gene TRBJ1-1; no clear D. V was pared by 3 bases and J by 1 base, with 15 bases between. The germline V gene has CDR1 LGHDT and CDR2 YNNKEL (reference sequence). The CDR3 has 16 residues. The CDR3 nucleotides read TGTGCCAGCAGCCACCAGAGAGGACGGGCGAACACTGAAGCTTTCTTT. It specifies CASSHQRGRANTEAFF. The full variable domain, rest sourced from reference TRBV3-1 and TRBJ1-1, is DTAVSQTPKYLVTQMGNDKSIKCEQNLGHDTMYWYKQDSKKFLKIMFSYNNKELIINETVPNRFSPKSPDKAHLNLHINSLELGDSAVYFCASSHQRGRANTEAFFGQGTRLTVV.

The genes are TRBV7-8 and TRBJ1-2, with 11 bases fitting TRBD1. The CDR3 is made up of 14 amino acids. V was pared by 3 bases and J by 4 bases, with 1 base of the junction left unmatched. Germline CDR1 is SGHVS and CDR2 is FQNEAQ. CDR3 sequence: CASSLGQGGYGYTF. DNA for the CDR3: TGTGCCAGCAGCTTGGGACAGGGGGGCTATGGCTACACCTTC. Together with reference TRBV7-8 and TRBJ1-2, the CDR3 gives the full variable domain: GAGVSQSPRYKVAKRGQDVALRCDPISGHVSLFWYQQALGQGPEFLTYFQNEAQLDKSGLPSDRFFAERPEGSVSTLKIQRTQQEDSAVYLCASSLGQGGYGYTFGSGTRLTVV.

The CDR3 protein is CASSHRVDNQPQHF. The CDR3 DNA follows: TGTGCCAGCAGTCACAGGGTTGACAATCAGCCCCAGCATTTT. The chain is built from TRBV2 and TRBJ1-5; weak D call: TRBD1 (6 bases). V lost 5 bases, J lost 3 bases, and 11 bases lay in between. This CDR3 spans 14 amino acids. CDR1 SNHLY and CDR2 FYNNEI come from the germline V gene.

The rearrangement joins TRBV20-1 to TRBJ1-1; no firm D call. This CDR3 comprises 8 residues. CDR1 DFQATT and CDR2 SNEGSKA come from the germline V gene (reference sequence). V lost 7 bases, J lost 8 bases, and 5 bases lay in between. Here the CDR3 reads CSVTEAFF. The CDR3 DNA follows: TGCAGTGTCACAGAAGCTTTCTTT.

The V and J genes are TRBV12-3 or TRBV12-4 and TRBJ1-3; D is perhaps TRBD1 (5 bases). The ends were cut back, 3 bases at V and 8 bases at J, with 14 bases in the middle. This CDR3 spans 14 amino acids. The CDR3 sequence is CASSLWTGGDTIYF. CDR3 nucleotides: TGTGCCAGCAGTTTGTGGACGGGAGGGGACACCATATATTTT.

The DNA for the CDR3 is TGTGCCTGGAGGGGATTGGGGGCTAATGAAAAACTGTTTTTT. Translation: CAWRGLGANEKLFF. The chain combines TRBV30 with TRBJ1-4; tentatively, D is TRBD1 (5 bases). The ends were cut back, 3 bases at V and 3 bases at J, with 11 bases in the middle. Germline values: CDR1 GTSNPN, CDR2 SVGIG (reference sequence). The CDR3 is made up of 14 amino acids. Based on the CDR3 plus reference TRBV30 and TRBJ1-4, the full variable domain is SQTIHQWPATLVQPVGSPLSLECTVEGTSNPNLYWYRQAAGRGLQLLFYSVGIGQISSEVPQNLSASRPQDRQFILSSKKLLLSDSGFYLCAWRGLGANEKLFFGSGTQLSVL.

The rearrangement links TRBV20-1 to TRBJ2-3; a weak D match, TRBD2 (5 bases). The CDR3 consists of 15 residues. The germline gives CDR1 DFQATT, CDR2 SNEGSKA (reference sequence). Trimming left V 8 bases short and J 5 bases short, with 23 bases between. CDR3 amino acids: CSINPPGKKGDTQYF. The CDR3 DNA reads TGCAGTATAAATCCGCCCGGGAAAAAGGGAGATACGCAGTATTTT.

J is TRBJ2-3 and V is TRBV7-3; the D gene is possibly TRBD1 (5 bases). This CDR3 is built from 15 residues. The V gene's germline CDR1 is SGHTA and CDR2 FQGTGA. V was cut by 3 bases and J by 2 bases, with 12 bases left in between. This chain's CDR3 is CASSFSDSYTDTQYF. CDR3 nucleotides: TGTGCCAGCAGCTTTTCAGACAGCTACACAGATACGCAGTATTTT.

This chain links TRBV30 with TRBJ1-5; TRBD1 is a possible D gene (6 bases). With 5 bases removed from V and 5 bases from J, the gap between germline ends came to 16 bases. Germline assignment: CDR1 GTSNPN and CDR2 SVGIG (reference sequence). The length of the CDR3 is 14 residues. This CDR3 is CAWGTTSTDQPQHF. The CDR3 DNA reads as TGTGCCTGGGGGACAACCTCTACCGATCAGCCCCAGCATTTT.

The gene calls are TRBV7-2 and TRBJ1-3, with 8 bases aligning to TRBD1. The CDR3 contains 16 residues. In germline, CDR1 is SGHTA, CDR2 FQGNSA. V was pared by 7 bases and J by 4 bases, with 12 bases of the junction left unmatched. CDR3 in DNA: TGTGCCAGCAACCCGGGGACAGGAGTGAGGGGAAACACCATATATTTT. Translating it yields CASNPGTGVRGNTIYF.

This clonotype showed up just once. One end of the junction varies from germline; a read error may be responsible. The chain joins TRBV7-2 to TRBJ1-1, with 7 bases lining up with TRBD1. Per the germline V gene, CDR1 is SGHTA and CDR2 is FQGNSA. The CDR3 consists of 10 residues. The CDR3 bases are TGTGCCAGCAGCCTAAGACAGGGTAGCTTT. Amino acid sequence: CASSLRQGSF.

The V and J genes are TRBV3-1 and TRBJ1-2, with a possible D match to TRBD1 (6 bases). V lost 2 bases to trimming and J lost 0 bases, with 10 bases between them. The CDR3 extends over 15 amino acids. Germline V gene lookup returns CDR1 LGHDT and CDR2 YNNKEL (reference sequence). As DNA, the CDR3 is TGTGCCAGCAGCCAACCGGGACACGCTAACTATGGCTACACCTTC. It yields the protein CASSQPGHANYGYTF.

The chain links TRBV7-9 to TRBJ1-5; D unclear. Per germline, CDR1 SEHNR and CDR2 FQNEAQ (reference sequence). V gave up 8 bases and J gave up 4 bases, with 9 bases separating them. CDR3 length: 12 residues. The CDR3 protein is CASCAQNQPQHF. As DNA, the CDR3 is TGTGCCAGCTGTGCCCAGAATCAGCCCCAGCATTTT.

This clonotype was counted a single time. The J gene is TRBJ2-7, the V gene TRBV18; maybe TRBD1 (6 bases). The CDR3 is made up of 14 amino acids. Trimming left V 4 bases short and J 1 base short, with 11 bases between. Germline V lookup: CDR1 KGHSH, CDR2 LQKENI. CDR3 sequence (DNA): TGTGCCAGCTCACGGACGGACAGTTCCTACGAGCAGTACTTC. Translating it yields CASSRTDSSYEQYF.

The chain has TRBV12-3 or TRBV12-4 and TRBJ2-3; D may correspond to TRBD1 or TRBD2 (5 bases each). The CDR3 runs 14 residues. V was pared by 5 bases and J by 1 base, with 10 bases between. CDR3 sequence: CASSTGPGTDTQYF. The CDR3 DNA sequence: TGTGCCAGCAGTACGGGACCCGGCACAGATACGCAGTATTTT.

V is TRBV29-1 and J is TRBJ1-2; maybe TRBD1 (6 bases). The V and J ends lost 5 bases and 5 bases respectively, with 15 bases between them. The CDR3 contains 13 residues. In germline, CDR1 is SQVTM, CDR2 ANQGSEA. The CDR3 DNA follows: TGCAGCGTTACTCCGGGGACACTTTATGGCTACACCTTC. The encoded protein is CSVTPGTLYGYTF.

The rearrangement links TRBV6-5 to TRBJ1-6; D call uncertain. V gave up 8 bases and J gave up 7 bases, with 15 bases separating them. The CDR3 length is 14 residues. Germline CDR1 MNHEY, CDR2 SVGAGI. The CDR3, as DNA: TGTGCCAGCGCAGGATTTCCGGTGAATTCACCCCTCCACTTT. Its translation is CASAGFPVNSPLHF.

This clonotype has a single count. The genes are TRBV28 and TRBJ1-1; tentative D call: TRBD1 (5 bases). CDR1 is MDHEN and CDR2 is SYDVKM in the germline V gene. The CDR3 extends over 13 amino acids. V lost 5 bases, J lost 1 base, and 8 bases lay in between. For the CDR3, the DNA is TGTGCCAGCAGTAAGACAGAGAACACTGAAGCTTTCTTT. Protein: CASSKTENTEAFF.

The chain employs TRBV20-1 and TRBJ2-3, with TRBD2 identical over 8 bases. The CDR3 sequence is 16 residues long. V gave up 4 bases and J gave up 2 bases; unmatched junction bases: 11. The V gene's germline CDR1 is DFQATT and CDR2 SNEGSKA (reference sequence). The CDR3 bases are TGCAGTGCTAACAACCCGGGACTAGGAGACACAGATACGCAGTATTTT. Translated: CSANNPGLGDTDTQYF.

The chain uses TRBV9 and TRBJ2-1, with TRBD2 matching over 10 bases. The V gene end was trimmed by 3 bases and the J gene end by 0 bases; junction bases not matched to a gene: 0. Germline V gene lookup returns CDR1 SGDLS and CDR2 YYNGEE. CDR3 length: 15 amino acids. CDR3 in amino acids: CASSASGSSYNEQFF. The CDR3 DNA reads as TGTGCCAGCAGCGCTAGCGGGAGCTCCTACAATGAGCAGTTCTTC.